The sequence of this TCR beta chain was determined in a study of cytomegalovirus exposure and HLA in healthy donors. At the level of the study: The same platform used for the 500 to 850 first-cohort repertoires was also used for the 100 to 150 validation repertoires, as a later analysis reported. General study points: A subsequent analysis found that TCR clusters from the first cohort also tended to co-occur in the approximately 130 validation repertoires, with 90% to 95% of cluster scores above 0. Both high specificity and high sensitivity reportedly marked the classifier's diagnosis of cytomegalovirus status.

The germline V gene encodes CDR1 MNHNS and CDR2 SASEGT. The CDR3 has 16 amino acids. V lost 4 bases and J 6 bases, leaving 20 bases between the germline ends. With respect to this clone: What it recognizes is unknown.

This table comes from immunoSEQ multiplex PCR, and its TCRdb copy is limited to in-frame clones, with some not included. This sample has tens of thousands of clones, with roughly 95% found just once. The J gene is TRBJ2-3, the V gene TRBV6-1; tentative D call: TRBD1 (5 bases). The sequencing input was PBMCs. This receptor was obtained from a woman between 18 and 29 years old in good health and CMV-seropositive. CDR3 nucleotide sequence: TGTGCCAGCAGTGTAACGACTCTCCCAGGGCGTGATACGCAGTATTTT. Translating it yields CASSVTTLPGRDTQYF.